This TCR beta chain was captured by sequencing in a study of cytomegalovirus exposure and HLA in healthy donors. Overall study context: The same platform was used for the 130 or so validation repertoires as for the 666 first-cohort repertoires, as reported in a later analysis.

Study-level results: CMV antigen specificity of a few CMV-associated chains was confirmed in vitro. Cytomegalovirus-associated TCR beta chains were listed, numbering 150 to 200. Cytomegalovirus status was reportedly diagnosed by the classifier with high sensitivity and specificity.

This clone was seen repeatedly, ten times or more. Its antigen is still unknown. The CDR3 totals 15 residues. The germline V gene has CDR1 MNHNS and CDR2 SASEGT. J was trimmed by 4 bases and V by 4 bases; bases with no gene match: 6. Sequenced by immunoSEQ multiplex PCR; TCRdb stores in-frame clones only, minus some. The sample holds 260,000 or so clones, over 75% seen once. The TCR comes from a woman under 30 in good health and CMV-seronegative. V usage is TRBV6-1 and J usage is TRBJ2-7; 11 nucleotides match TRBD2. The sequencing sample was made of PBMCs. CDR3 loop: CASSATTSGSYEQYF. The CDR3 nucleotides are TGTGCCAGCAGTGCCACAACTAGCGGGAGTTACGAGCAGTACTTC.